Below, 11 T cell receptor beta chains from the same sample are listed, as sequenced in a study of T cell responses to AZD1222 COVID-19 vaccine. Sequencing used immunoSEQ multiplex PCR; TCRdb keeps in-frame clones, though not all of them. The table shows some 130,000 clones, with roughly nine tenths occurring only once. Sequencing used peripheral blood, obtained 28 days after the second AZD1222 dose. The receptor source for this set is an adult who received the AZD1222 COVID-19 vaccine.

The sample holds one count of this clone. The chain couples TRBV27 to TRBJ1-4; TRBD1 is a possible D gene (6 bases). Trimming took 6 bases from V and 7 from J, leaving 12 bases between them. The germline gives CDR1 MNHEY, CDR2 SMNVEV (reference sequence). CDR3 length: 13 residues. The CDR3, as DNA: TGTGCCAGCAGGGCACAGGGTAGTGAAAAACTGTTTTTT. Protein: CASRAQGSEKLFF.

The chain is built from TRBV11-2 and TRBJ1-5, with D unclear. Germline V gene lookup returns CDR1 SGHAT and CDR2 FQNNGV. Trimming removed 0 bases from V and 6 bases from J, with 6 bases in between. The CDR3 totals 13 residues. The CDR3 DNA sequence: TGTGCCAGCAGCTTAGATAGCGTTCAGCCCCAGCATTTT. Residues: CASSLDSVQPQHF.

The chain combines TRBV27 with TRBJ1-1; D not resolved. Trimming removed 5 bases at V and 2 bases at J, with 9 bases between. CDR3 length equals 13 residues. From germline, CDR1 is MNHEY and CDR2 SMNVEV (reference sequence). CDR3 DNA: TGTGCCAGCAGTAAACAGCACAACACTGAAGCTTTCTTT. Encoded protein: CASSKQHNTEAFF.

This clone was seen once. V usage is TRBV2 and J usage is TRBJ1-5, with D possibly matching TRBD1 (5 bases). Trimming pared 1 base from V and 3 bases from J, leaving 13 bases between. The CDR3 runs 16 residues. Germline V gives CDR1 SNHLY, CDR2 FYNNEI. The DNA for the CDR3 is TGTGCCAGCAGTGAAGACCAGGGTGGTGACAATCAGCCCCAGCATTTT. Translation gives CASSEDQGGDNQPQHF.

This chain connects TRBV18 to TRBJ1-3; D might be TRBD1 (5 bases). This CDR3 is built from 18 residues. From germline, CDR1 is KGHSH and CDR2 LQKENI. V was cut by 1 base and J by 7 bases, with 23 bases left in between. This CDR3 is CASSPRVSGPSGENTIYF. The CDR3 DNA follows: TGTGCCAGCTCACCACGAGTTTCAGGGCCAAGCGGAGAGAACACCATATATTTT.

The J gene is TRBJ2-1, the V gene TRBV4-2; D tentatively fits TRBD1 or TRBD2 (5 bases each). This CDR3 spans 15 amino acids. V gave up 1 base and J gave up 4 bases, with 11 bases separating them. From germline, CDR1 is LGHNA and CDR2 YNFKEQ. As DNA, the CDR3 is TGTGCCAGCAGCCAAGGACGGGACCCTTACAATGAGCAGTTCTTC. Its translation is CASSQGRDPYNEQFF.

This chain connects TRBV27 to TRBJ2-1, with D perhaps being TRBD1 or TRBD2 (6 bases each). V lost 5 bases to trimming and J lost 5 bases, with 19 bases between them. The CDR3 runs to 16 residues. Germline V CDR1 and CDR2: MNHEY, SMNVEV (reference sequence). CDR3 protein: CASSHLWGARDNEQFF. The CDR3 region has the DNA TGTGCCAGCAGTCACTTGTGGGGGGCGCGGGACAATGAGCAGTTCTTC.

The rearrangement joins TRBV3-1 (or the pseudogene TRBV3-2) to TRBJ2-1, with 8 bases matching TRBD2. Germline loops: CDR1 LGHDT, CDR2 YNNKEL (reference sequence). The CDR3 covers 16 residues. With 1 base clipped from V and 3 bases from J, the junction kept 5 bases outside the gene matches. This chain's CDR3 is CASSQGVGRDYNEQFF. CDR3 coding DNA: TGTGCCAGCAGCCAAGGGGTCGGGAGGGACTACAATGAGCAGTTCTTC.

The chain employs TRBV29-1 and TRBJ2-1; 10 bases align to TRBD2. J gave up 2 bases and V 5 bases, and 6 bases lay outside the gene matches. Looked up from germline, CDR1 is SQVTM and CDR2 is ANQGSEA. The CDR3 consists of 15 residues. CDR3 in amino acids: CSVLRLAGAYNEQFF. The CDR3 DNA reads as TGCAGCGTTCTCCGGCTAGCGGGGGCCTACAATGAGCAGTTCTTC.

The chain carries TRBV27 and TRBJ1-2; D not resolved. The CDR3 covers 13 residues. Trimming shortened V by 5 bases and J by 8 bases, and 15 bases separated the two germline ends. Germline lookup yields CDR1 MNHEY and CDR2 SMNVEV (reference sequence). The CDR3 DNA follows: TGTGCCAGCAGTAGCCCTAGGGAGGGCGGCTACACCTTC. It codes for CASSSPREGGYTF.

The V gene is TRBV19, the J gene TRBJ1-1; D unclear. The CDR3 covers 13 residues. The germline CDR1 and CDR2 sequences are LNHDA and SQIVND (reference sequence). The V gene lost 1 base and the J gene lost 7 bases, with 10 bases spanning the gap. CDR3 nucleotide sequence: TGTGCCAGTAGTATAGTCCCGGGCTTTGAAGCTTTCTTT. This codes for CASSIVPGFEAFF. The full variable domain, completed using reference TRBV19 and TRBJ1-1, is DGGITQSPKYLFRKEGQNVTLSCEQNLNHDAMYWYRQDPGQGLRLIYYSQIVNDFQKGDIAEGYSVSREKKESFPLTVTSAQKNPTAFYLCASSIVPGFEAFFGQGTRLTVV.